This T cell receptor beta chain was recorded in a study of cytomegalovirus exposure and HLA in healthy donors. General observations from the study: Upon later analysis, HLA-associated TCR beta chains proved more clonally expanded than other, equally common chains.

With regard to this clone: Its antigen is unidentified. This sample includes further DNA sequences coding for the same CDR3.

It was healthy bone marrow donors who served as donors. The study ran its PCR with 60 Vbeta and 13 Jbeta primers. Produced via immunoSEQ multiplex PCR; TCRdb's table is partial and in-frame only. The sample records approximately 190,000 clones, about 86% being singletons. Sequenced material: PBMCs. This TCR was recovered from a man aged 35-49 years in good health and CMV-seropositive.

CDR3 residues: CASSLDRSNTEAFF. The CDR3 DNA follows: TGCGCCAGCAGCTTAGACAGATCGAACACTGAAGCTTTCTTT. The rearrangement links TRBV5-1 to TRBJ1-1, with a tentative D call TRBD1 (5 bases). From germline, CDR1 is SGHRS and CDR2 YFSETQ. The CDR3 runs to 14 residues. The germline V and J ends were trimmed by 2 bases and 1 base, with 9 bases remaining between them.